Below are 2 T cell receptor beta chains sequenced from a single sample in a study of blood T cells in healthy people across ages. Next came a second PCR, run for roughly 6 to 11 cycles, which used a sample-barcoded 5' primer along with a J-beta primer mix. TCRdb redid the calling of the 5' RACE reads with MiXCR, one entry per CDR3 protein. The sample has hundreds of thousands of distinct CDR3 sequences; approximately 53% are singletons. The specimen sequenced was blood. All receptors derive from a man in his forties in good health.

The chain employs TRBV12-3 or TRBV12-4 and TRBJ2-3, with no clear D. Trimming left V 5 bases short and J 6 bases short, with 15 bases between. This CDR3 contains 14 residues. Here the CDR3 DNA reads TGTGCCAGCAGTGGCCCCGGTAGGGCGGATACGCAGTATTTT. Amino acid sequence: CASSGPGRADTQYF.

Note on this clonotype: Being one base from a much bigger clone, this may be a read error. The chain couples TRBV11-2 to TRBJ2-7; no firm D call. The J call could be wrong; TRBJ2-5 is a better fit for the DNA end. Per the germline V gene, CDR1 is SGHAT and CDR2 is FQNNGV. CDR3 length: 15 residues. The CDR3 DNA reads TGTGCCAGCAGCCCAGGAGCGAGAGTGGTGGAGACCCAGTACTTC. This encodes CASSPGARVVETQYF.